The source of this T cell receptor beta chain is a study of OX40 agonist ivuxolimab in advanced cancers. About the study: Anti-PD-1, anti-PD-L1 or anti-CTLA-4 therapy given earlier was allowed, and approximately 40% had some. Findings and limits, study-wide: Compared with others, partial responders at 0.1-3.0 mg/kg displayed clonal expansion among the lowest. At doses 0.1 to 3.0 mg/kg, CD4+ and CD8+ clones expanded.

Sequencing used immunoSEQ multiplex PCR; TCRdb keeps in-frame clones, though not all of them. The table has tens of thousands of clones, roughly 85% seen once. As for this clone: Its antigen is unidentified.

This CDR3 has 12 residues. The germline V gene has CDR1 SGHTA and CDR2 FQGNSA. The rearrangement links TRBV7-2 to TRBJ2-5; D is possibly TRBD2 (5 bases). The end of the DNA fits TRBJ2-7 better, so the J call may be wrong. This clonotype was sampled from an adult with an advanced solid tumor such as melanoma, head and neck, liver or kidney cancer. The sequenced sample was CD4+ or CD8+ T cells sorted from blood, obtained in a trial of the OX40 agonist ivuxolimab. The CDR3 coding sequence is TGTGCCAGCAGCTTCGGACTCTACGAGCAGTACTTC. This translates into CASSFGLYEQYF.